This T cell receptor beta chain stems from a study of identical twins. Study-level findings and limits: Twin-shared out-of-frame alpha sequences were enriched for low generation probability. Abundant beta clonotypes from cord blood had fewer insertions, unlike memory repertoires, which showed none.

Trimming took 5 bases from V and 3 from J; bases not matched to a gene: 12. Germline V CDR1 and CDR2: MNHNS, SASEGT. CDR3 length: 17 amino acids. With template switching, a universal primer site was added, and the cDNA carried unique molecular identifiers. TCRdb re-called the 5' RACE reads with MiXCR, one entry per CDR3 protein. The sample lists roughly 1.6 million distinct CDR3 sequences, about 31% occurring once. Each donor (without exception) was a healthy Caucasian. About this clonotype itself: Its specificity is unknown.

Material: cord blood. This chain links TRBV6-1 with TRBJ2-3, with 9 bases fitting TRBD1. The sequence was collected from a newborn girl in good health. CDR3 sequence reads: CASSRPGQGYSTDTQYF. CDR3 nucleotide sequence: TGTGCCAGCAGTCGACCGGGACAGGGATACTCAACAGATACGCAGTATTTT.